This T cell receptor (beta chain) was sequenced in a study of cytomegalovirus exposure and HLA in healthy donors. This clone was seen only a few times. The PCR contained 60 Vbeta and 13 Jbeta primers. The method was immunoSEQ multiplex PCR; TCRdb's version includes in-frame clones alone and lacks a portion of them. The sample yields under 200,000 clones, 75% to 85% seen once. The CDR3 is 18 residues long. Germline V gives CDR1 SGHTA, CDR2 FQGTGA. The ends were cut back, 5 bases at V and 0 bases at J, with 22 bases in the middle. Material: PBMCs. This chain uses TRBV7-3 with TRBJ1-1, with a tentative D call TRBD1 (5 bases). The clonotype comes from a man over 45 in good health and CMV-seropositive. The DNA for the CDR3 is TGTGCCAGCAGCCACACAGCGTGGGGCAGCGAGATGAACACTGAAGCTTTCTTT. Amino acids: CASSHTAWGSEMNTEAFF.